Shown below are 26 T cell receptor beta chains from a single sample sequenced in a study of HIV-infected patients and healthy controls. Follow-up blood was drawn about 14 weeks, roughly three months, after antiretroviral therapy began. All unsorted peripheral T cells were captured because whole blood was used without fractionation. About 500 ng RNA was reverse transcribed with alpha and beta constant-region primers. Separate chain-specific third strand synthesis with multiplexing indices produced the alpha and beta libraries. MiXCR was run by TCRdb on the 5' RACE reads, yielding one entry per CDR3 protein. The data hold some 14,000 distinct CDR3 sequences, with less than 15% observed a single time. Sequencing used blood, obtained during antiretroviral therapy. These TCRs come from an adult with HIV infection. The donor label of this sample is uncertain.

There are many counts of this clonotype. The V gene is TRBV2, the J gene TRBJ2-4; weak D call: TRBD2 (5 bases). Germline V gene lookup returns CDR1 SNHLY and CDR2 FYNNEI. This CDR3 has 14 residues. Trimming removed 3 bases at V and 4 bases at J, with 10 bases between. The DNA of the CDR3 is TGTGCCAGCAGTGAGGCGGGCAGAAAAAACATTCAGTACTTC. Residues: CASSEAGRKNIQYF.

This clonotype has ten or more counts. The CDR3 protein is CASSQEQGATYEQYF. The CDR3 DNA sequence: TGTGCCAGCAGCCAAGAGCAGGGGGCTACCTACGAGCAGTACTTC. J is TRBJ2-7 and V is TRBV3-1, with 8 bases matching TRBD1. The germline V gene encodes CDR1 LGHDT and CDR2 YNNKEL (reference sequence). V was clipped by 0 bases and J by 2 bases; unmatched bases: 3. The CDR3 consists of 15 residues.

This clonotype was seen ten or more times. The chain is built from TRBV7-3 and TRBJ2-1; a weak D match, TRBD1 (6 bases). CDR3 length: 12 residues. Per the germline V gene, CDR1 is SGHTA and CDR2 is FQGTGA. V dropped 5 bases and J dropped 8 bases, with 10 bases sitting between them. Written as DNA, the CDR3 is TGTGCCAGCAGCAGGGGGAAGGATGAGCAGTTCTTC. Translation gives CASSRGKDEQFF.

The J gene is TRBJ2-1, the V gene TRBV12-3 or TRBV12-4, with 9 bases aligning to TRBD1. The CDR3 runs to 14 residues. J gave up 6 bases and V 6 bases, and 6 bases lay outside the gene matches. The CDR3 DNA follows: TGTGCCAGCAGGAGACAGGGGGGAGGCAATGAGCAGTTCTTC. Encoded protein: CASRRQGGGNEQFF.

This clonotype was found many times. This rearrangement joins TRBV5-6 to TRBJ2-5; D is possibly TRBD2 (6 bases). CDR3 size: 14 residues. Germline CDR1 and CDR2: SGHDT and YYEEEE. Between the trimmed V and J ends, which lost 5 bases and 0 bases, there was a span of 11 bases. The CDR3 here is CASSGGLYQETQYF. The CDR3 nucleotides read TGTGCCAGCAGTGGGGGGTTGTACCAAGAGACCCAGTACTTC.

In its sample, this clonotype was seen many times. The J gene is TRBJ2-3, the V gene TRBV7-9, with no clear D. V shed 5 bases and J shed 4 bases, with 16 bases lying between them. The CDR3 length is 15 residues. In germline, CDR1 is SEHNR, CDR2 FQNEAQ (reference sequence). The CDR3 coding sequence is TGTGCCAGCAGCCCAGTTGGACGGATGGCAGATACGCAGTATTTT. Translated: CASSPVGRMADTQYF.

The chain links TRBV29-1 to TRBJ1-1; D unresolved. Germline V gene data show CDR1 as SQVTM and CDR2 as ANQGSEA. With 6 bases removed from V and 5 bases from J, the gap between germline ends came to 16 bases. There are 13 residues in the CDR3. CDR3 DNA sequence: TGCAGCGTGAACACCCTAGCGATAACTGAAGCTTTCTTT. Translation: CSVNTLAITEAFF.

V gene TRBV11-2 combines with J gene TRBJ2-7, with D maybe TRBD2 (5 bases). The CDR3 totals 14 residues. The V end was cut by 0 bases, the J end by 2 bases, with 8 bases between. Germline V gene lookup returns CDR1 SGHAT and CDR2 FQNNGV. CDR3 sequence: CASSLDPGTYEQYF. CDR3 coding DNA: TGTGCCAGCAGCTTAGATCCGGGGACCTACGAGCAGTACTTC.

This clonotype occurred many times. For the CDR3, the DNA is TGTGCCAGCAGTCTCCCTGGACAGCTACTCTATGGCTACACCTTC. Protein: CASSLPGQLLYGYTF. This chain connects TRBV28 to TRBJ1-2, with a weak D call TRBD1 (6 bases). CDR1 and CDR2 from the germline V gene are MDHEN and SYDVKM. Trimming shortened V by 5 bases and J by 4 bases, and 17 bases separated the two germline ends. CDR3 length equals 15 residues.

This clonotype was observed at least ten times. The chain combines TRBV27 with TRBJ2-7, with TRBD1 matching 10 bases. This CDR3 has 13 amino acids. Trimming cost V 6 bases and J 6 bases; bases outside gene matches: 5. The V gene's germline CDR1 is MNHEY and CDR2 SMNVEV (reference sequence). The CDR3 DNA reads as TGTGCCAGCAGGAAGGACAGGGGGACCGAGCAGTACTTC. Protein sequence: CASRKDRGTEQYF.

The chain couples TRBV29-1 to TRBJ1-1, with 7 nucleotides matching TRBD1. J lost 6 bases, V lost 4 bases, and 11 bases had no gene match. Germline-derived CDR1 and CDR2 are SQVTM and ANQGSEA. The CDR3 has 14 residues. The DNA for the CDR3 is TGCAGCGTTGGTTGGGACAGTCGATGGGCTGAAGCTTTCTTT. This sequence encodes CSVGWDSRWAEAFF. Full variable domain (remainder filled in from reference TRBV29-1 and TRBJ1-1): SAVISQKPSRDICQRGTSLTIQCQVDSQVTMMFWYRQQPGQSLTLIATANQGSEATYESGFVIDKFPISRPNLTFSTLTVSNMSPEDSSIYLCSVGWDSRWAEAFFGQGTRLTVV.

The gene calls are TRBV13 and TRBJ2-7; D uncertain. Trimming removed 5 bases at V and 1 base at J, with 9 bases between. CDR1 and CDR2 (germline): PRHDT, FYEKMQ (reference sequence). The CDR3 sequence is 13 residues long. CDR3 nucleotide sequence: TGTGCCAGCAGCCCACCTTTTTCCTACGAGCAGTACTTC. It encodes CASSPPFSYEQYF.

This clonotype was seen many times. This rearrangement joins TRBV12-3 or TRBV12-4 to TRBJ1-1, with TRBD1 as a possible D gene (6 bases). Trimming took 10 bases from V and 5 from J, leaving 14 bases between them. This CDR3 has 12 residues. The CDR3 sequence is CATWGGGTEAFF. The CDR3 DNA sequence: TGTGCCACCTGGGGAGGGGGGACTGAAGCTTTCTTT.

In this sample, this clonotype turned up many times. This chain joins TRBV7-9 and TRBJ2-1; 9 bases fit TRBD1. After removal of 3 bases from V and 8 bases from J, the junction contained 5 bases not matched to a gene. The CDR3 has 14 residues. Germline V gene sequence: CDR1 SEHNR, CDR2 FQNEAQ (reference sequence). In DNA, the CDR3 is TGTGCCAGCAGCTTTTCCGGGACAGGGTATGAGCAGTTCTTC. Its protein is CASSFSGTGYEQFF.

This clonotype showed up just a few times. The J gene is TRBJ2-1, the V gene TRBV13; weak D call: TRBD1 (8 bases). CDR3 size: 15 residues. Germline CDR1 is PRHDT and CDR2 is FYEKMQ (reference sequence). V lost 8 bases, J lost 2 bases, and 16 bases lay in between. The CDR3: CASREQGGTYNEQFF. The DNA of the CDR3 is TGTGCCAGCCGCGAACAGGGGGGGACCTACAATGAGCAGTTCTTC.

Many counts were recorded for this clonotype. The chain joins TRBV7-8 to TRBJ1-6; D gene unclear. The CDR3 is 15 residues long. Deletions cut 6 bases from V and 4 bases from J, with 13 bases between. Germline V CDR1 and CDR2: SGHVS, FQNEAQ. The DNA for the CDR3 is TGTGCCAGCAGGCCGGAGGAGGCGTATAATTCACCCCTCCACTTT. Its translation is CASRPEEAYNSPLHF.

This clonotype appeared a few times. J is TRBJ2-7 and V is TRBV20-1; the D gene could be TRBD1 or TRBD2 (5 bases each). Per the germline V gene, CDR1 is DFQATT and CDR2 is SNEGSKA (reference sequence). Trimming cost V 3 bases and J 2 bases, with 14 bases left between them. The CDR3 spans 14 residues. The CDR3 DNA reads TGCAGTGCTAGGGTGGGACGGGAAACCTACGAGCAGTACTTC. Translating gives CSARVGRETYEQYF.

This clonotype was counted ten times or more. The V call is TRBV12-3 or TRBV12-4, the J call TRBJ1-1; 7 nucleotides agree with TRBD1. CDR3 length: 14 amino acids. Trimming cost V 3 bases and J 0 bases; bases outside gene matches: 1. The CDR3 DNA reads TGTGCCAGCAGTTTGACAGGGATGAACACTGAAGCTTTCTTT. This translates into CASSLTGMNTEAFF.

This clonotype was found many times. The chain is built from TRBV6-5 and TRBJ1-1, with D uncertain. This CDR3 region has 15 residues. With 0 bases removed from V and 5 bases from J, the gap between germline ends came to 13 bases. CDR1 and CDR2 (germline): MNHEY, SVGAGI. The CDR3 sequence: CASSYSLTRGTEAFF. CDR3 DNA: TGTGCCAGCAGTTACTCCCTGACCCGAGGGACTGAAGCTTTCTTT.

Notes on this clonotype: A single base separates this from a much larger clone, so it may be a read error. The CDR3 region is CSAIRTLNTEAFF. CDR3 DNA sequence: TGCAGTGCGATCCGGACTCTGAACACTGAAGCTTTCTTT. J is TRBJ1-1 and V is TRBV20-1; D is ambiguous. The CDR3 totals 13 residues. Germline V gene lookup returns CDR1 DFQATT and CDR2 SNEGSKA (reference sequence). V lost 6 bases to trimming and J lost 0 bases, with 11 bases between them.

This chain joins TRBV7-2 and TRBJ1-1, with D uncertain. The ends were cut back, 2 bases at V and 0 bases at J, with 4 bases in the middle. Germline assignment: CDR1 SGHTA and CDR2 FQGNSA. The CDR3 extends over 13 amino acids. CDR3 DNA sequence: TGTGCCAGCAGCTTAATAATGAACACTGAAGCTTTCTTT. As protein: CASSLIMNTEAFF. Filled out from reference TRBV7-2 and TRBJ1-1, the complete variable domain reads GAGVSQSPSNKVTEKGKDVELRCDPISGHTALYWYRQSLGQGLEFLIYFQGNSAPDKSGLPSDRFSAERTGGSVSTLTIQRTQQEDSAVYLCASSLIMNTEAFFGQGTRLTVV.

This clonotype was recorded a few times. V gene TRBV12-3 or TRBV12-4 combines with J gene TRBJ2-5; tentatively, D is TRBD2 (5 bases). Trimming stripped 3 bases from V and 5 bases from J, with 10 bases between. The CDR3 has 13 amino acids. In DNA, the CDR3 is TGTGCCAGCAGTTTTAGCCGAGGGGAGACCCAGTACTTC. Translated: CASSFSRGETQYF.

In its sample, this clonotype was seen many times. The chain joins TRBV6-6 to TRBJ2-3; D unresolved. The CDR3 runs to 17 residues. The germline V and J ends were trimmed by 5 bases and 1 base, with 19 bases remaining between them. Germline V CDR1 and CDR2: MNHNY, SVGAGI (reference sequence). CDR3 sequence reads: CASSPHGQTHRTDTQYF. CDR3 DNA sequence: TGTGCCAGCAGTCCCCACGGGCAGACCCACCGCACAGATACGCAGTATTTT.

J is TRBJ2-5 and V is TRBV5-6; possible D gene TRBD1, 6 bases. Germline loops: CDR1 SGHDT, CDR2 YYEEEE. This CDR3 is 14 amino acids long. Trimming cost V 0 bases and J 6 bases, with 12 bases left between them. The DNA for the CDR3 is TGTGCCAGCAGCTTGGAACAGGGTGGGAAGACCCAGTACTTC. As protein: CASSLEQGGKTQYF.

This clonotype has just a few counts. The rearrangement joins TRBV3-1 to TRBJ2-5, with a tentative D call TRBD1 (7 bases). Trimming took off 0 bases at V and 5 bases at J, with 22 bases between the two ends. The length of the CDR3 is 18 residues. Germline lookup yields CDR1 LGHDT and CDR2 YNNKEL (reference sequence). CDR3 nucleotides: TGTGCCAGCAGCCAAGAGCCGAGTGGCAGGGGGGCAGGCGAGACCCAGTACTTC. This codes for CASSQEPSGRGAGETQYF.

This clonotype was counted ten times or more. The chain has TRBV5-1 and TRBJ2-1, with TRBD1 identical over 7 bases. The CDR3 has 14 residues. CDR1 is SGHRS and CDR2 is YFSETQ in the germline V gene. Trimming removed 6 bases from V and 1 base from J; junction bases left unmatched: 4. The CDR3 bases are TGCGCCAGCACCGACAGGGTATCCTACAATGAGCAGTTCTTC. Its translation is CASTDRVSYNEQFF.